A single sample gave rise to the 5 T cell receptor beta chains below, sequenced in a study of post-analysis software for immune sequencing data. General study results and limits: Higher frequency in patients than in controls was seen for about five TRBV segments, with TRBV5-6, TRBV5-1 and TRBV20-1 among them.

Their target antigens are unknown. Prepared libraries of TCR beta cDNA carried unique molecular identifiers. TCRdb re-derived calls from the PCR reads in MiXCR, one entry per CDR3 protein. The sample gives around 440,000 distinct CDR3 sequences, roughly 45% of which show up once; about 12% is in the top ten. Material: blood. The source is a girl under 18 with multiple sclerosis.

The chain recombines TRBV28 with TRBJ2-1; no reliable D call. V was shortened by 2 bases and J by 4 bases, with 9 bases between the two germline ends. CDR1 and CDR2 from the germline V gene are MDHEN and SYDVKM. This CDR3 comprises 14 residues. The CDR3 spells CASSLEGPYNEQFF. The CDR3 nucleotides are TGTGCCAGCAGTTTAGAAGGACCATACAATGAGCAGTTCTTC. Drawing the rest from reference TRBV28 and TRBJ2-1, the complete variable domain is DVKVTQSSRYLVKRTGEKVFLECVQDMDHENMFWYRQDPGLGLRLIYFSYDVKMKEKGDIPEGYSVSREKKERFSLILESASTNQTSMYLCASSLEGPYNEQFFGPGTRLTVL.

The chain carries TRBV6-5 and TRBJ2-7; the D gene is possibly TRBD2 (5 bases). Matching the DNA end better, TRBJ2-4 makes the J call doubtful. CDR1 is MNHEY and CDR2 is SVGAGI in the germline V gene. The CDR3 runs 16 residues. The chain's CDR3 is CASSYSAGARLNIQYF. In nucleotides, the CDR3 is TGTGCCAGCAGTTACTCGGCGGGTGCTCGTTTAAACATTCAGTACTTC.

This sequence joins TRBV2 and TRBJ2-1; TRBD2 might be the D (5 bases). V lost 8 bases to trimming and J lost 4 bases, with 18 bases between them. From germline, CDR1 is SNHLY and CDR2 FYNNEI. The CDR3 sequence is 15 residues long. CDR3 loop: CASLLASSSYNEQFF. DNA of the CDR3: TGTGCCAGCTTATTAGCTTCTAGCTCTTACAATGAGCAGTTCTTC.

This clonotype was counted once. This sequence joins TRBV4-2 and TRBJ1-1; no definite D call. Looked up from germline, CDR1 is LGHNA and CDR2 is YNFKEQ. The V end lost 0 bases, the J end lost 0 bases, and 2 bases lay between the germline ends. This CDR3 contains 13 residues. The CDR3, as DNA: TGTGCCAGCAGCCAAGACGTGAACACTGAAGCTTTCTTT. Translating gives CASSQDVNTEAFF.

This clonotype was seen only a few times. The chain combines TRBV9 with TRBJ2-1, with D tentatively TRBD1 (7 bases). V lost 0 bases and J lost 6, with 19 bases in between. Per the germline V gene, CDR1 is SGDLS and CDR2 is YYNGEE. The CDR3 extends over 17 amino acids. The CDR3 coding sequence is TGTGCCAGCAGCGTAGGAGCTGCGACAGGGACTCCCAATGAGCAGTTCTTC. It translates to CASSVGAATGTPNEQFF.